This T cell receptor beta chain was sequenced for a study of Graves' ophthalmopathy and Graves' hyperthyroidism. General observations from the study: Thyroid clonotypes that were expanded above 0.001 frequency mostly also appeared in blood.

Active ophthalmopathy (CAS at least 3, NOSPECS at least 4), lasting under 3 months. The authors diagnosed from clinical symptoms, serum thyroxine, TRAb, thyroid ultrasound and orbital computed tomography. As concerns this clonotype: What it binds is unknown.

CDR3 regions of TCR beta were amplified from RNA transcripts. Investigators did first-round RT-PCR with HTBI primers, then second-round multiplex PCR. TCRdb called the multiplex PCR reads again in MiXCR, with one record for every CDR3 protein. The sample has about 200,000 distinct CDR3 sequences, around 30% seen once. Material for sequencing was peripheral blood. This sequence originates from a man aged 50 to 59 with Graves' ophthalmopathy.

The CDR3 coding sequence is TGTGCCAGCAGTTTACACGGGACAGGGAGTACAAATGGCTACACCTTC. Its protein is CASSLHGTGSTNGYTF. This chain links TRBV6-2 or TRBV6-3 with TRBJ1-2; 9 bases align to TRBD1. CDR1 and CDR2 from the germline V gene are MNHEY and SVGEGT. Unmatched junction bases numbered 12, after V lost 4 bases and J lost 6 bases. The CDR3 contains 16 residues.